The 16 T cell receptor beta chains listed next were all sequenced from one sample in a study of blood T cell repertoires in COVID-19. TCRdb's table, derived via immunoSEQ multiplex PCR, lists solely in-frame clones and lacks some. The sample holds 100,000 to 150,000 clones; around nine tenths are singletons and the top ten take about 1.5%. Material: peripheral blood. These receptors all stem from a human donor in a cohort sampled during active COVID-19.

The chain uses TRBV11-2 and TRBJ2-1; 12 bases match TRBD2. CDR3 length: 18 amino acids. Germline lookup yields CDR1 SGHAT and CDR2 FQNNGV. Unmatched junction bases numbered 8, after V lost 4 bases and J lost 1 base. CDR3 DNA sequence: TGTGCCAGCAGCTACCCGACTAGCGGGGGTCCTTCCTACAATGAGCAGTTCTTC. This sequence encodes CASSYPTSGGPSYNEQFF.

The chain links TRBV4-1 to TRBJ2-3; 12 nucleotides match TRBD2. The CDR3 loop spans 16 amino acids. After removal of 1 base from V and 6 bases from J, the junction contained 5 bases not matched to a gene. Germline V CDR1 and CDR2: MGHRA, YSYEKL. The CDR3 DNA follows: TGCGCCAGCAGCCAAGGACCGACTAGCGGGAGTGATACGCAGTATTTT. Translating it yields CASSQGPTSGSDTQYF.

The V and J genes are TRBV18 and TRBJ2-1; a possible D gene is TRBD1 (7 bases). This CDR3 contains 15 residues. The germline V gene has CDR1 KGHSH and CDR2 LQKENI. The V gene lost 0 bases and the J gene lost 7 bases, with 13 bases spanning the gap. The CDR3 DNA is TGTGCCAGCTCACCACCTCAGGGGGGATTGAATGAGCAGTTCTTC. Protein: CASSPPQGGLNEQFF.

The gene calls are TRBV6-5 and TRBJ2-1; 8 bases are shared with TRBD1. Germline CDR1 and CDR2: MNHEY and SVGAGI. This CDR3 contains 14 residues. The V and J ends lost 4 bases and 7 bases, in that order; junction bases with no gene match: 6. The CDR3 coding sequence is TGTGCCAGCAGTTTGCGACAGGGGTGGAATGAGCAGTTCTTC. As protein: CASSLRQGWNEQFF.

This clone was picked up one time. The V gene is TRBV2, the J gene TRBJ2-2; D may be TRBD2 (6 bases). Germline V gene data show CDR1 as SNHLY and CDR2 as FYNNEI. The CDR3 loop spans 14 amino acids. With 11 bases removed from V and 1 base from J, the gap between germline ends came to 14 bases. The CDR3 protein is CAGRRDLNTGELFF. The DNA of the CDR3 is TGTGCCGGGCGGAGGGACTTGAACACCGGGGAGCTGTTTTTT.

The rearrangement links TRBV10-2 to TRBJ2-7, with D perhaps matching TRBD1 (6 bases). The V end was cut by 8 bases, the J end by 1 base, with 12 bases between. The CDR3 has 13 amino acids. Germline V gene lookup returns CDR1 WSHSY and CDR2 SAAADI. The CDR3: CASGGRESYEQYF. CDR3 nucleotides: TGCGCCAGCGGGGGCAGGGAGTCCTACGAGCAGTACTTC.

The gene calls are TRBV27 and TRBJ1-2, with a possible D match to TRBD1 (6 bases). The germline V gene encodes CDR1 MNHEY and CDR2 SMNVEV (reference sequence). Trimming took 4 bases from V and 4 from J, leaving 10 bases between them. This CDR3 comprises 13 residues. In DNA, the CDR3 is TGTGCCAGCAGTTCTCCCAGGGGCTATGGCTACACCTTC. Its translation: CASSSPRGYGYTF.

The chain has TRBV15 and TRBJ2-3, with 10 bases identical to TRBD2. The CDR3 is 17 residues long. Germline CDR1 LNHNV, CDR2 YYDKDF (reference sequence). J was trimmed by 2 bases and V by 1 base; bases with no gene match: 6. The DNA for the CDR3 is TGTGCCACCAGCAGAGCGCCTAGCGGGGGTTTCACAGATACGCAGTATTTT. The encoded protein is CATSRAPSGGFTDTQYF.

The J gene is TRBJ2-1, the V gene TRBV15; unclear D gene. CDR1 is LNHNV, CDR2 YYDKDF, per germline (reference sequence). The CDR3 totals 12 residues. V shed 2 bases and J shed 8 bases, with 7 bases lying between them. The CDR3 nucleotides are TGTGCCACCAGCAGACCACGCGATGAGCAGTTCTTC. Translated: CATSRPRDEQFF.

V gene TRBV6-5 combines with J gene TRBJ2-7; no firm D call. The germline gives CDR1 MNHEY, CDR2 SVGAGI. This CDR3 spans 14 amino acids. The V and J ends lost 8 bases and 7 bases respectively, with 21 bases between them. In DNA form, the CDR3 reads TGTGCCAGCCGACGTAACCCGAGCACTACGGAGCAGTACTTC. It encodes CASRRNPSTTEQYF.

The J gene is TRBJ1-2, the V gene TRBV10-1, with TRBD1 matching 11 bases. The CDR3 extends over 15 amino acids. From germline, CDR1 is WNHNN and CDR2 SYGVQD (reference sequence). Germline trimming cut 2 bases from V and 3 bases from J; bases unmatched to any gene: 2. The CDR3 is CASSERDRGDYGYTF. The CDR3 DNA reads TGCGCCAGCAGTGAGCGGGACAGGGGGGACTATGGCTACACCTTC.

CDR3 coding DNA: TGTGCCAGCAGGTCAGGGGATTATGGAAACACCATATATTTT. Its protein product is CASRSGDYGNTIYF. The chain has TRBV7-9 and TRBJ1-3; the D gene is possibly TRBD1 (6 bases). This CDR3 has 14 amino acids. The germline CDR1 and CDR2 sequences are SEHNR and FQNEAQ (reference sequence). Deletions cut 6 bases from V and 3 bases from J, with 12 bases between.

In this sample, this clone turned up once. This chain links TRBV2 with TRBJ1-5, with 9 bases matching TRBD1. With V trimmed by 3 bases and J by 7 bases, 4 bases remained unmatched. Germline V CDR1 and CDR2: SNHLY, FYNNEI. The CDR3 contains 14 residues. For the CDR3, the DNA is TGTGCCAGCAGTGATGGGACAGGGAGGCAGCCCCAGCATTTT. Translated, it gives CASSDGTGRQPQHF.

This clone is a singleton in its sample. CDR3 sequence reads: CASSPVGGGALLQYF. As DNA, the CDR3 is TGTGCCAGCAGCCCGGTGGGCGGGGGGGCCCTTTTGCAGTATTTT. This chain uses TRBV7-2 with TRBJ2-3; 9 bases align to TRBD2. This CDR3 spans 15 amino acids. Germline values: CDR1 SGHTA, CDR2 FQGNSA. The J segment lost 11 bases and the V segment lost 5 bases, leaving 14 bases of the junction unmatched. The complete variable domain, with remaining parts taken from reference TRBV7-2 and TRBJ2-3, reads GAGVSQSPSNKVTEKGKDVELRCDPISGHTALYWYRQSLGQGLEFLIYFQGNSAPDKSGLPSDRFSAERTGGSVSTLTIQRTQQEDSAVYLCASSPVGGGALLQYFGPGTRLTVL.

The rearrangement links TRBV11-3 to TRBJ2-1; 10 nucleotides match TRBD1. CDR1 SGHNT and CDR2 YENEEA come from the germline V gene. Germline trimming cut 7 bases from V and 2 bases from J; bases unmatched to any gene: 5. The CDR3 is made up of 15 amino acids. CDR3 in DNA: TGTGCCAGCACGAAGGACAGGGGGACCTACAATGAGCAGTTCTTC. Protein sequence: CASTKDRGTYNEQFF. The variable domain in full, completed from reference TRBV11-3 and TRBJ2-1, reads EAGVVQSPRYKIIEKKQPVAFWCNPISGHNTLYWYLQNLGQGPELLIRYENEEAVDDSQLPKDRFSAERLKGVDSTLKIQPAELGDSAVYLCASTKDRGTYNEQFFGPGTRLTVL.

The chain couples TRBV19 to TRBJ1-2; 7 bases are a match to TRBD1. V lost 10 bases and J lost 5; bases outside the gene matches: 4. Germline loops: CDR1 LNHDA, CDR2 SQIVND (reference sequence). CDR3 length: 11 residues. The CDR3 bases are TGTGCCACCGGGACAGCGTATGGCTACACCTTC. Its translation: CATGTAYGYTF.